This paragraph reports one T cell receptor (beta chain). This record comes from a study of blood T cell repertoires in COVID-19. As for the study in general: The samples span acute and convalescent COVID-19 from the United States, Italy and Spain.

V gave up 0 bases and J gave up 1 base; unmatched junction bases: 2. CDR1 and CDR2 from the germline V gene are SGHVS and FQNEAQ. This CDR3 contains 15 residues. Authors' analysis steps: Scientists estimated how many nucleated cells there were by amplifying reference gene primers. The repertoire was sequenced with immunoSEQ multiplex PCR; TCRdb's copy has only in-frame clones and lacks some. D and trimming were read from the DNA, whereas the V and J calls and clone size are those reported in that table. The data show 250,000 to 300,000 clones, with 88% seen just once and around 0.99% held by the top ten.

The chain recombines TRBV7-8 with TRBJ1-1; TRBD1 aligns across 7 bases. Source material: peripheral blood. The clonotype comes from a woman aged 35 to 49 who had recovered from COVID-19. The chain's CDR3 is CASSLASGGNTEAFF. In nucleotides, the CDR3 is TGTGCCAGCAGCTTAGCGTCAGGGGGGAACACTGAAGCTTTCTTT.